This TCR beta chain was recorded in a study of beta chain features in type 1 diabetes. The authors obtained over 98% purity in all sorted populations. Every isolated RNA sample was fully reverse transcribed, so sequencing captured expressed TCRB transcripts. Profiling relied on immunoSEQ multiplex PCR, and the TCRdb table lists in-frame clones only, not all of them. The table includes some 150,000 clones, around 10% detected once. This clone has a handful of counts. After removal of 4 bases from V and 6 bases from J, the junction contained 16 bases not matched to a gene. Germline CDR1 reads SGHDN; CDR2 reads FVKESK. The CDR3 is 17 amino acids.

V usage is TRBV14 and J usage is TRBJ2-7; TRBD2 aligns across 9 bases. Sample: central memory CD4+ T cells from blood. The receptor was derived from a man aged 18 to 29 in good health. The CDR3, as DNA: TGTGCCAGCAGCCTTGGGTTAGCGGGAGAATCTGGGGGCGAGCAGTACTTC. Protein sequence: CASSLGLAGESGGEQYF. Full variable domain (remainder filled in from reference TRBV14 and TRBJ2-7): EAGVTQFPSHSVIEKGQTVTLRCDPISGHDNLYWYRRVMGKEIKFLLHFVKESKQDESGMPNNRFLAERTGGTYSTLKVQPAELEDSGVYFCASSLGLAGESGGEQYFGPGTRLTVT.